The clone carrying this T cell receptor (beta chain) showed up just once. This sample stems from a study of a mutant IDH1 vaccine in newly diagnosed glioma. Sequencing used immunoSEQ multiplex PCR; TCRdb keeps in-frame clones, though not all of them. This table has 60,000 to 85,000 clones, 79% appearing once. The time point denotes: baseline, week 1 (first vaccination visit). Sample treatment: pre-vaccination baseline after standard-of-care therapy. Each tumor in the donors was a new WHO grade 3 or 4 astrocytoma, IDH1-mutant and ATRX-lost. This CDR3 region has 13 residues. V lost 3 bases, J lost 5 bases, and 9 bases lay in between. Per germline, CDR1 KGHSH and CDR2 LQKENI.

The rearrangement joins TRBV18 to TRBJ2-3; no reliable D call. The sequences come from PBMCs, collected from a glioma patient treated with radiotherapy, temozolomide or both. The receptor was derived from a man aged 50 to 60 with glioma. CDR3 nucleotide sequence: TGTGCCAGCTCACCGAAGGGCGGAGATACGCAGTATTTT. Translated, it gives CASSPKGGDTQYF.